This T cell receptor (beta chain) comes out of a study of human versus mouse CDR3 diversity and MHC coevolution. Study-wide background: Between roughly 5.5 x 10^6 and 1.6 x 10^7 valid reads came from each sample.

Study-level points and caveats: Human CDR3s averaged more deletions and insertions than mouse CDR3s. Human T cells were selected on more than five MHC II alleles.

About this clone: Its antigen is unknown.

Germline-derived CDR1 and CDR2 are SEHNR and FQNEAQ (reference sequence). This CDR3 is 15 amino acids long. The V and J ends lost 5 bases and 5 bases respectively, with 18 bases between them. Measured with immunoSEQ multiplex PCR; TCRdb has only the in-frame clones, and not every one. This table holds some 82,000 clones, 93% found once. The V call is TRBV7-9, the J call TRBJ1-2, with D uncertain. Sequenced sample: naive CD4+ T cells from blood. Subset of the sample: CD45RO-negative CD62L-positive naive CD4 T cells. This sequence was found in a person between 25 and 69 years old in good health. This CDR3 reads CASSLYPTTQYGYTF. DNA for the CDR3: TGTGCCAGCAGCCTCTACCCGACAACCCAATATGGCTACACCTTC.